One and the same sample provided the 24 T cell receptor beta chains below, sequenced in a study of tumor-infiltrating lymphocytes in primary liver carcinoma. TCR beta cDNA came from roughly 0.45 ug total RNA, primed with a constant-region primer. Employing slightly modified ARM-PCR, three nested multiplex PCR rounds were run, and these gave rise to the TCR beta libraries. A C-beta reverse primer was combined with TRBV1-TRBV30 forward primers in the first two PCR rounds, and each round had 10 cycles. TCRdb re-derived calls from the multiplex PCR reads in MiXCR, one entry per CDR3 protein. The table records roughly 53,000 distinct CDR3 sequences, about three quarters of them present only once. Total RNA and DNA came together from roughly 20-30 mg of bulk tissue without cell sorting. The sample taken for sequencing was liver tumor tissue from sampling region 2. Subset reported: tumor region T2, inferior pole. The receptors come from a man in his forties or fifties with primary liver carcinoma and hepatitis B virus infection.

This clonotype was observed many times. The gene calls are TRBV30 and TRBJ2-4; D uncertain. Germline lookup yields CDR1 GTSNPN and CDR2 SVGIG (reference sequence). V lost 4 bases, J lost 6 bases, and 13 bases lay in between. This CDR3 region has 13 residues. The CDR3 here is CAWTREPGNIQYF. The CDR3 DNA sequence: TGTGCCTGGACGAGAGAACCGGGAAACATTCAGTACTTC.

This clonotype was detected many times. The gene calls are TRBV29-1 and TRBJ2-5; TRBD1 might be the D (6 bases). V gave up 6 bases and J gave up 5 bases, with 22 bases separating them. This CDR3 is built from 15 residues. Germline V gene lookup returns CDR1 SQVTM and CDR2 ANQGSEA. The CDR3 DNA follows: TGCAGCGTGGCCTCTTGGGACAAAACCGGGGAGACCCAGTACTTC. This translates into CSVASWDKTGETQYF.

A remark on this clonotype: One end of the junction does not line up with germline, which may come from a read error. The chain is built from TRBV4-1 and TRBJ2-1, with TRBD2 as a possible D gene (8 bases). In germline, CDR1 is MGHRA, CDR2 YSYEKL. The length of the CDR3 is 22 residues. In DNA form, the CDR3 reads TGCGCCAGTAGCCAACCAGGGGGAAAAAAGCGGGAGAGCTTAAGCTCCTACAATGAGCAGTTCTTC. Its protein is CASSQPGGKKRESLSSYNEQFF.

The chain has TRBV7-8 and TRBJ2-7; TRBD2 is a possible D gene (5 bases). Between the trimmed V and J ends, which lost 5 bases and 3 bases, there was a span of 14 bases. The germline CDR1 and CDR2 sequences are SGHVS and FQNEAQ. CDR3 length: 14 amino acids. The CDR3 DNA reads TGTGCCAGCAGCCTTGGTAGCGAAAACTACGAGCAGTACTTC. It encodes CASSLGSENYEQYF.

The rearrangement links TRBV6-6 to TRBJ2-7; a weak D match, TRBD1 (6 bases). The V gene lost 5 bases and the J gene lost 8 bases, with 22 bases spanning the gap. The CDR3 totals 15 residues. Germline V gene sequence: CDR1 MNHNY, CDR2 SVGAGI (reference sequence). The CDR3 region is CASSGGHTGRYKQYF. As DNA, the CDR3 is TGTGCCAGCAGTGGGGGACACACAGGGCGTTACAAGCAGTACTTC.

Only a few counts were recorded for this clonotype. The V call is TRBV11-2, the J call TRBJ2-7, with D uncertain. From germline, CDR1 is SGHAT and CDR2 FQNNGV. V lost 3 bases to trimming and J lost 3 bases, with 6 bases between them. The CDR3 totals 12 residues. The CDR3 region is CASSFGYYEQYF. The CDR3 DNA sequence: TGTGCCAGCAGCTTCGGTTACTACGAGCAGTACTTC.

The sample holds a few counts of this clonotype. This may arise from a read error, as a much more abundant clone is one base away. The rearrangement links TRBV29-1 to TRBJ2-1; possible D gene TRBD2, 6 bases. Germline V gene lookup returns CDR1 SQVTM and CDR2 ANQGSEA. The CDR3 covers 18 residues. The CDR3: CSVEDRLGSGHSYNEQSF. CDR3 sequence (DNA): TGCAGCGTTGAAGATCGGTTGGGAAGCGGGCACTCCTACAATGAGCAGTCCTTC.

For this clonotype: At one boundary the junction diverges from the germline segment, which might be a read error. The chain carries TRBV29-1 and TRBJ2-5; tentatively, D is TRBD2 (7 bases). The CDR3 runs to 14 residues. Germline CDR1 reads SQVTM; CDR2 reads ANQGSEA. CDR3 DNA sequence: TGCAGCGTTGACATCGGGGGGCCGGCAGAGACCCAGCAGTTC. The encoded protein is CSVDIGGPAETQQF.

Notes on this clonotype: Compared with germline, one end of the junction differs, possibly owing to a read error. The genes are TRBV29-1 and TRBJ2-3; tentative D call: TRBD1 (6 bases). CDR3 length equals 13 residues. The germline V gene has CDR1 SQVTM and CDR2 ANQGSEA. CDR3 nucleotide sequence: TGCAGCGTTAAGACAGGTGGTACAGATATGCAGTATTTT. This sequence encodes CSVKTGGTDMQYF.

The table lists this clonotype with a count of one. This likely comes from a read error, as the CDR3 has no conserved phenylalanine or tryptophan at its end. The limits of the CDR3 on the DNA are not certain, so only TCRdb's listed CDR3 is given. This chain uses TRBV12-3 or TRBV12-4 with TRBJ2-7; the table's TRBD1 call for D was not verified on the DNA. 15 amino acids form the CDR3, both terminal residues included. The CDR3 reads CASSSRARAGVEQYI.

This clonotype was seen repeatedly, ten times or more. V is TRBV7-9 and J is TRBJ2-7; D is unclear. CDR3 size: 13 residues. The ends were cut back, 5 bases at V and 1 base at J, with 9 bases in the middle. CDR1 and CDR2 (germline): SEHNR, FQNEAQ (reference sequence). CDR3 bases: TGTGCCAGCAGCGCCCCGAGGTCCTACGAGCAGTACTTC. Translated, it gives CASSAPRSYEQYF.

This clonotype occurred once. The CDR3 ends on some other residue instead of the conserved phenylalanine or tryptophan, so this is likely a read error. The rearrangement links TRBV4-1 to TRBJ2-2; D possibly corresponds to TRBD2 (6 bases). CDR1 is MGHRA, CDR2 YSYEKL, per germline. The CDR3 is 15 residues long. The CDR3: CASSQYHGGTGELFY. CDR3 sequence (DNA): TGCGCCAGTAGCCAATATCACGGGGGAACCGGGGAGCTGTTTTAT.

The V gene is TRBV11-2, the J gene TRBJ2-1; no clear D. There are 15 residues in the CDR3. The germline CDR1 and CDR2 sequences are SGHAT and FQNNGV. The chain's CDR3 is CATRQDQPSYNEQFF. As DNA, the CDR3 is TGTGCAACCAGGCAAGATCAGCCATCCTACAATGAGCAGTTCTTC.

Ten or more counts support this clonotype. V and J are TRBV7-9 and TRBJ2-5; no reliable D call. The CDR3 runs to 15 residues. Trimming removed 4 bases from V and 1 base from J, with 13 bases in between. Germline CDR1 is SEHNR and CDR2 is FQNEAQ (reference sequence). The CDR3 nucleotides read TGTGCCAGCAGCTCACTCCCGGTGTTCCAAGAGACCCAGTACTTC. Translating it yields CASSSLPVFQETQYF.

In regard to this clonotype: One end of the junction does not line up with germline, which may come from a read error. The rearrangement joins TRBV6-1 to TRBJ2-3, with D possibly TRBD1 on 5 matching bases. The CDR3 sequence is 18 residues long. Germline assignment: CDR1 MNHNS and CDR2 SASEGT. CDR3 residues: CASSEPANRPYSTDMQYF. In DNA form, the CDR3 reads TGTGCCAGCAGTGAACCAGCTAACAGGCCGTATAGCACAGATATGCAGTATTTT.

In regard to this clonotype: Its ends do not fully match the called genes, so a read error is possible. The chain's CDR3 is CASSSVGLYYEQCF. The CDR3 DNA reads TGTGCCAGTAGCTCTGTAGGGTTGTACTACGAGCAGTGCTTC. The gene calls are TRBV11-2 and TRBJ2-7; no definite D call. Per germline, CDR1 SGHAT and CDR2 FQNNGV. The CDR3 runs to 14 residues.

A remark on this clonotype: The junction departs from germline at one end; a sequencing error may be responsible. The chain recombines TRBV12-3 or TRBV12-4 with TRBJ2-7; TRBD2 matches at 7 bases. This CDR3 contains 16 residues. The CDR3 DNA is TGTGCCAGCAGTTTATTAGAGGGAGGGCCTCGCTACAAGCAGTACTTC. This sequence encodes CASSLLEGGPRYKQYF.

This clonotype was seen more than once but under ten times. The J gene is TRBJ1-2, the V gene TRBV29-1; a possible D gene is TRBD1 (5 bases). The CDR3 covers 13 residues. Between the trimmed V and J ends, which lost 4 bases and 7 bases, there was a span of 16 bases. Germline-derived CDR1 and CDR2 are SQVTM and ANQGSEA. Here the CDR3 reads CSVADSRTFGYTF. As DNA, the CDR3 is TGCAGCGTTGCTGACAGCAGAACCTTTGGCTACACCTTC.

This clonotype was observed many times. The chain links TRBV12-3 or TRBV12-4 to TRBJ2-7; perhaps TRBD2 as D (6 bases). V was shortened by 1 base and J by 1 base, with 8 bases between the two germline ends. The CDR3 is 14 residues long. CDR3 sequence (DNA): TGTGCCAGCAGTTTAGAGGAGGGGTCCTACGAGCAGTACTTC. Translation gives CASSLEEGSYEQYF.

This clonotype occurred many times. One end of the junction is discordant with germline, which a read error may explain. This sequence joins TRBV10-2 and TRBJ2-5, with D maybe TRBD1 (5 bases). The CDR3 is made up of 16 amino acids. Germline CDR1 and CDR2: WSHSY and SAAADI. The DNA for the CDR3 is TGCGCCAGCACTGAGGCGACAGCATCGTACCAAGAGACCCAGTACTTC. Its protein is CASTEATASYQETQYF.

The V and J genes are TRBV20-1 and TRBJ2-7, with D tentatively TRBD1 or TRBD2 (5 bases each). The CDR3 runs 14 residues. V was pared by 6 bases and J by 5 bases, with 20 bases between. Germline CDR1 DFQATT, CDR2 SNEGSKA (reference sequence). The DNA of the CDR3 is TGCAGTGCGTTTCCGGGGCCCGAGCGCCACGAGCAGTACTTC. This codes for CSAFPGPERHEQYF.

On this clonotype itself: The junction shows a germline mismatch at one end, possibly a read error. V usage is TRBV5-1 and J usage is TRBJ2-2, with D possibly matching TRBD2 (6 bases). The CDR3 length is 18 residues. CDR1 SGHRS and CDR2 YFSETQ come from the germline V gene. The CDR3, as DNA: TGCGCCTGCAGCTTGATGCTTGGAGGGACGGTGAACACCGGGGAGCTGTTTTTT. This sequence encodes CACSLMLGGTVNTGELFF. Looking up the rest from reference TRBV5-1 and TRBJ2-2 gives the full variable domain: KAGVTQTPRYLIKTRGQQVTLSCSPISGHRSVSWYQQTPGQGLQFLFEYFSETQRNKGNFPGRFSGRQFSNSRSEMNVSTLELGDSALYLCACSLMLGGTVNTGELFFGEGSRLTVL.

This clonotype was counted ten times or more. CDR3 region: CASRSGQNTGELFF. The DNA of the CDR3 is TGTGCCAGCAGGTCGGGACAGAACACCGGGGAGCTGTTTTTT. V usage is TRBV14 and J usage is TRBJ2-2, with D perhaps matching TRBD1 (6 bases). This CDR3 contains 14 residues. Germline V CDR1 and CDR2: SGHDN, FVKESK. V was pared by 6 bases and J by 1 base, with 9 bases between.

This clonotype appeared a few times. The chain employs TRBV28 and TRBJ2-3, with D perhaps TRBD2 (6 bases). Per germline, CDR1 MDHEN and CDR2 SYDVKM. V was clipped by 3 bases and J by 4 bases, with 17 bases between them. This CDR3 has 16 residues. The CDR3 nucleotides read TGTGCCAGCAGTTTTGGAGGGGCGCTAGGTTCAGATACGCAGTATTTT. This codes for CASSFGGALGSDTQYF.